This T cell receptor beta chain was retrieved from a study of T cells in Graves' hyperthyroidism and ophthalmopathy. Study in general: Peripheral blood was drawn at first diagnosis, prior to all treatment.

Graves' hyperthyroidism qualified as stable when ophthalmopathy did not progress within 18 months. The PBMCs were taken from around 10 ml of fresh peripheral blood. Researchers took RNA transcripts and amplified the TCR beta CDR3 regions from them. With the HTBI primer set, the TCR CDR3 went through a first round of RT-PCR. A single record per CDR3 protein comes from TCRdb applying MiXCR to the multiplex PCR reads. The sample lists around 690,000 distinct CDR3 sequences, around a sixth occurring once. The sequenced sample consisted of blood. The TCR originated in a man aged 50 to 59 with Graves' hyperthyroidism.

CDR3 DNA: TGTGCCAGTAGTTGGGATGCTAGCGGGAGCGGGAATGAGCAGTTCTTC. It yields the protein CASSWDASGSGNEQFF. J is TRBJ2-1 and V is TRBV19; TRBD2 aligns across 10 bases. Trimming took 5 bases from V and 7 from J; bases not matched to a gene: 11. CDR1 and CDR2 (germline): LNHDA, SQIVND (reference sequence). There are 16 residues in the CDR3.